This entry describes one T cell receptor beta chain. The record originates from a study of blood T cell repertoires in COVID-19. V lost 7 bases and J lost 0, with 8 bases in between. Germline values: CDR1 MNHEY, CDR2 SVGAGI. The CDR3 has 13 residues. Repertoires were generated with immunoSEQ multiplex PCR, while TCRdb's copy carries only in-frame clones and drops some. The table has some 45,000 clones, 70% to 85% seen once. The sequenced material came from peripheral blood. The source of this sequence is a man aged 55 to 69 with acute or convalescent COVID-19. The V gene is TRBV6-5, the J gene TRBJ2-3, with D hard to call. The CDR3 DNA reads as TGTGCCAGCAAGACTTTTAGCACAGATACGCAGTATTTT. This translates into CASKTFSTDTQYF.